The 5 T cell receptor beta chains in this list originate from one sample, sequenced in a study of blood T cell repertoires in COVID-19. Assay: immunoSEQ multiplex PCR; the TCRdb copy retains only in-frame clones and omits some. The sample lists around 300,000 clones; 85% to 90% were seen once. Sequences were obtained from PBMCs or T cells enriched from blood (not recorded which). Receptors originate from a young woman with acute COVID-19.

The V call is TRBV6-5, the J call TRBJ2-7; 10 bases line up with TRBD2. CDR1 is MNHEY, CDR2 SVGAGI, per germline. V shed 0 bases, J shed 6 bases, and the junction held 5 bases outside the gene matches. The CDR3 consists of 15 residues. This CDR3 is CASSYSGTSVREQYF. In nucleotides, the CDR3 is TGTGCCAGCAGTTACTCTGGGACTAGCGTTCGCGAGCAGTACTTC.

This clone appeared a single time. J is TRBJ2-7 and V is TRBV11-2, with TRBD1 identical over 7 bases. V lost 5 bases, J lost 3 bases, and 22 bases stayed unmatched. Per the germline V gene, CDR1 is SGHAT and CDR2 is FQNNGV. The CDR3 length is 19 residues. The CDR3 DNA sequence: TGTGCCAGCAGCCCTAGAGTGGTGTCCCTAAGGGGGACAGACTACGAGCAGTACTTC. This codes for CASSPRVVSLRGTDYEQYF.

The rearrangement joins TRBV5-1 to TRBJ2-2, with D perhaps matching TRBD2 (5 bases). CDR3 length: 16 amino acids. Germline values: CDR1 SGHRS, CDR2 YFSETQ. The V and J ends lost 0 bases and 0 bases respectively, with 9 bases between them. The CDR3 coding sequence is TGCGCCAGCAGCTTGGAGGTACTAGCGAACACCGGGGAGCTGTTTTTT. It yields the protein CASSLEVLANTGELFF. The full variable domain, rest sourced from reference TRBV5-1 and TRBJ2-2, is KAGVTQTPRYLIKTRGQQVTLSCSPISGHRSVSWYQQTPGQGLQFLFEYFSETQRNKGNFPGRFSGRQFSNSRSEMNVSTLELGDSALYLCASSLEVLANTGELFFGEGSRLTVL.

This chain joins TRBV7-9 and TRBJ1-5, with 8 positions matching TRBD1. Germline loops: CDR1 SEHNR, CDR2 FQNEAQ (reference sequence). This CDR3 region has 14 residues. The ends lost 5 bases at V and 7 bases at J; junction bases unmatched: 7. CDR3 DNA: TGTGCCAGCAGCCAAGACAGGGGCGGACAGCCCCAGCATTTT. Translated, it gives CASSQDRGGQPQHF.

This chain joins TRBV11-2 and TRBJ2-7; 8 positions match TRBD1. V was clipped by 6 bases and J by 5 bases; unmatched bases: 12. Germline loops: CDR1 SGHAT, CDR2 FQNNGV. The CDR3 is made up of 15 amino acids. Written as DNA, the CDR3 is TGTGCCAGCAGACAAACAGGGGGTTTGTACGACGAGCAGTACTTC. Protein: CASRQTGGLYDEQYF.